The 8 T cell receptor beta chains listed next were all sequenced from one sample in a study of CD8 T cells in ankylosing spondylitis. TCRdb re-called the 5' RACE reads through MiXCR, storing one row per CDR3 protein. The sample lists 100,000 to 150,000 distinct CDR3 sequences, roughly 6.6% occurring once. Sequenced material: blood, either unsorted or a sorted T cell fraction (not recorded which). These receptors originate from a male donor with ankylosing spondylitis or in good health (not recorded which).

The sample holds many counts of this clonotype. The chain recombines TRBV29-1 with TRBJ2-3; D gene ambiguous. Between the trimmed V and J ends, which lost 4 bases and 0 bases, there was a span of 14 bases. The CDR3 contains 15 residues. Per germline, CDR1 SQVTM and CDR2 ANQGSEA. DNA for the CDR3: TGCAGCGTTGTGGGCTCAATTTCTAGCACAGATACGCAGTATTTT. Amino acid sequence: CSVVGSISSTDTQYF.

This clonotype was recorded at least ten times. This chain links TRBV5-1 with TRBJ2-2, with D perhaps being TRBD1 or TRBD2 (5 bases each). The CDR3 runs 18 residues. Trimming pared 1 base from V and 4 bases from J, leaving 20 bases between. Germline CDR1 reads SGHRS; CDR2 reads YFSETQ. This chain's CDR3 is CASSLSRGPESGTGELFF. The CDR3 DNA follows: TGCGCCAGCAGCTTGTCCCGGGGCCCGGAGTCCGGCACCGGGGAGCTGTTTTTT.

This clonotype has a count of ten or more. The chain joins TRBV20-1 to TRBJ1-1, with TRBD1 matching 8 bases. The CDR3 length is 15 residues. The trim removed 6 bases at V and 3 bases at J, leaving 12 bases unmatched. Germline CDR1 reads DFQATT; CDR2 reads SNEGSKA (reference sequence). DNA for the CDR3: TGCAGTGCCACAACAGGGGGGGGGTCGGACACTGAAGCTTTCTTT. It encodes CSATTGGGSDTEAFF.

This clonotype occurred many times. V and J are TRBV7-6 and TRBJ1-2, with D perhaps matching TRBD1 (6 bases). The CDR3 is made up of 15 amino acids. Germline V gene data show CDR1 as SGHVS and CDR2 as FNYEAQ. The V and J ends lost 2 bases and 2 bases respectively, with 12 bases between them. As DNA, the CDR3 is TGTGCCAGCAGCTTATACTTAGGGGGAAACTATGGCTACACCTTC. This codes for CASSLYLGGNYGYTF.

This clonotype came up many times. The chain combines TRBV29-1 with TRBJ2-7; TRBD2 is a possible D gene (6 bases). Germline loops: CDR1 SQVTM, CDR2 ANQGSEA. The V and J ends lost 4 bases and 3 bases respectively, with 16 bases between them. The CDR3 consists of 14 residues. CDR3 protein: CSVGSEGTRYEQYF. CDR3 sequence (DNA): TGCAGCGTTGGTTCGGAAGGGACTCGCTACGAGCAGTACTTC.

This clonotype was detected many times. The chain couples TRBV7-9 to TRBJ2-3; a weak D match, TRBD2 (5 bases). V was shortened by 7 bases and J by 0 bases, with 17 bases between the two germline ends. Germline V gives CDR1 SEHNR, CDR2 FQNEAQ (reference sequence). The CDR3 is 16 residues long. In nucleotides, the CDR3 is TGTGCCAGCACCCGCAGCCGCGGCGGGAGCACAGATACGCAGTATTTT. Translation gives CASTRSRGGSTDTQYF.

Ten or more counts support this clonotype. This chain links TRBV3-1 with TRBJ2-2; 8 bases agree with TRBD2. Germline CDR1 reads LGHDT; CDR2 reads YNNKEL (reference sequence). There are 17 residues in the CDR3. The J segment lost 3 bases and the V segment lost 4 bases, leaving 10 bases of the junction unmatched. CDR3 region: CASSLPVVAGYTGELFF. In DNA, the CDR3 is TGTGCCAGCAGCCTCCCGGTGGTAGCGGGGTACACCGGGGAGCTGTTTTTT.

The table lists this clonotype with a few counts. V usage is TRBV20-1 and J usage is TRBJ1-4; weak D call: TRBD1 (5 bases). The CDR3 covers 13 residues. Germline V gene sequence: CDR1 DFQATT, CDR2 SNEGSKA (reference sequence). V gave up 4 bases and J gave up 4 bases, with 10 bases separating them. The CDR3, as DNA: TGCAGTGCTAACCGGGACCTTAATGAAAAACTGTTTTTT. Amino acid sequence: CSANRDLNEKLFF.